These T cell receptor beta chains were read from a single sample in a study of cytomegalovirus exposure and HLA in healthy donors. TCRdb's table, derived via immunoSEQ multiplex PCR, lists solely in-frame clones and lacks some. The sample consists of fewer than 95,000 clones, about 70% of them appearing once. Sequencing was performed on PBMCs. These receptors were taken from a man between 40 and 49 years old in good health and CMV-seronegative. Each CDR3 is given with its conserved first and last residue. The order of the fields is CDR3 DNA, CDR3 protein, J gene, V gene, clone size, D gene. D genes are given only for firm matches. Not all rows give a size; the values are once, few, many and, for expanded clones, a class.

cdr3_nt: TGTGCCAGCACAAGGACAGGAGAGGGGACTGAAGCTTTCTTT
cdr3_aa: CASTRTGEGTEAFF
j_call: TRBJ1-1
v_call: TRBV6-1
clone_size: -
d_call: TRBD1

cdr3_nt: TGTGCCACCAGCAGGGGACAGGGGGCTGGAGAGCAGTACTTC
cdr3_aa: CATSRGQGAGEQYF
j_call: TRBJ2-7
v_call: TRBV15
clone_size: -
d_call: TRBD1

cdr3_nt: TGCAGCGTTGGTGGTGGGCGCTACAATGAGCAGTTCTTC
cdr3_aa: CSVGGGRYNEQFF
j_call: TRBJ2-1
v_call: TRBV29-1
clone_size: -
d_call: -

cdr3_nt: TGTGCCAGCAGAGAACACATGAAAGGAAACACCATATATTTT
cdr3_aa: CASREHMKGNTIYF
j_call: TRBJ1-3
v_call: TRBV27
clone_size: -
d_call: -

cdr3_nt: TGTGCCAGCCGGGCGGGAGTTTACAATGAGCAGTTCTTC
cdr3_aa: CASRAGVYNEQFF
j_call: TRBJ2-1
v_call: TRBV7-9
clone_size: once
d_call: TRBD2

cdr3_nt: TGTGCCAGCAGCCAAACGGGACAGGGGGCAAATGAGCGTTTCTTT
cdr3_aa: CASSQTGQGANERFF
j_call: TRBJ1-4
v_call: TRBV4-2
clone_size: -
d_call: TRBD1

cdr3_nt: TGTGCCAGTGGGCCGACAGATACGCAGTATTTT
cdr3_aa: CASGPTDTQYF
j_call: TRBJ2-3
v_call: TRBV6-1
clone_size: -
d_call: -

cdr3_nt: TGTGCCAGCAGTGAGGCTAGCGGGGGGGCTAATACGCAGTATTTT
cdr3_aa: CASSEASGGANTQYF
j_call: TRBJ2-3
v_call: TRBV6-1
clone_size: few
d_call: TRBD2

cdr3_nt: TGTGCCAGCAGTGATCTAGACAGCGCCTACTACGAGCAGTACTTC
cdr3_aa: CASSDLDSAYYEQYF
j_call: TRBJ2-7
v_call: TRBV25-1
clone_size: -
d_call: -

cdr3_nt: TGTGCCAGCAGCTTGGAAGGGGCCCTTAATGAGCAGTTCTTC
cdr3_aa: CASSLEGALNEQFF
j_call: TRBJ2-1
v_call: TRBV5-4
clone_size: -
d_call: -